A single sample gave rise to the 17 T cell receptor beta chains below, sequenced in a study of control samples from healthy donors and cancer patients. Sequenced by immunoSEQ multiplex PCR; TCRdb stores in-frame clones only, minus some. The top ten hold over 2.5% of the sample, which has 70,000 to 75,000 clones, 94% seen once. The sequenced material came from blood. All receptors come from a woman aged 25 to 39 in good health.

This chain links TRBV19 with TRBJ1-1; D is ambiguous. Germline CDR1 reads LNHDA; CDR2 reads SQIVND (reference sequence). The CDR3 is 14 residues long. Trimming left V 2 bases short and J 2 bases short, with 9 bases between. The CDR3 bases are TGTGCCAGTAGTATAACAGCTATTAACACTGAAGCTTTCTTT. This translates into CASSITAINTEAFF.

The chain combines TRBV28 with TRBJ1-6, with D unclear. CDR1 is MDHEN, CDR2 SYDVKM, per germline. The CDR3 sequence is 14 residues long. The V end was cut by 6 bases, the J end by 9 bases, with 15 bases between. CDR3 amino acids: CASSSGRAGSPLHF. The CDR3 DNA follows: TGTGCCAGCAGCTCCGGGAGGGCCGGTTCACCCCTCCACTTT.

The chain joins TRBV25-1 to TRBJ2-2; perhaps TRBD1 as D (5 bases). Trimming pared 4 bases from V and 3 bases from J, leaving 9 bases between. Germline lookup yields CDR1 MGHDK and CDR2 SYGVNS. The CDR3 runs to 14 residues. The CDR3 region has the DNA TGTGCCAGCAGTGGCCCCAGGGACACCGGGGAGCTGTTTTTT. Protein: CASSGPRDTGELFF.

This rearrangement joins TRBV19 to TRBJ1-3, with no clear D. This CDR3 is 15 amino acids long. Deletions cut 1 base from V and 0 bases from J, with 7 bases between. Germline V gene sequence: CDR1 LNHDA, CDR2 SQIVND (reference sequence). This CDR3 is CASSIAGYSGNTIYF. CDR3 sequence (DNA): TGTGCCAGTAGTATAGCAGGATACTCTGGAAACACCATATATTTT.

The rearrangement uses TRBV2 and TRBJ1-1; 9 nucleotides match TRBD1. This CDR3 is built from 13 residues. J was trimmed by 0 bases and V by 11 bases; bases with no gene match: 4. Germline loops: CDR1 SNHLY, CDR2 FYNNEI. The CDR3 spells CAGQGNLNTEAFF. CDR3 bases: TGTGCCGGACAGGGGAACTTGAACACTGAAGCTTTCTTT.

V usage is TRBV14 and J usage is TRBJ1-6, with 7 nucleotides matching TRBD1. Germline loops: CDR1 SGHDN, CDR2 FVKESK. J lost 10 bases, V lost 7 bases, and 7 bases had no gene match. The CDR3 has 13 residues. The CDR3: CASTRQGASPLHF. As DNA, the CDR3 is TGTGCCAGCACCCGACAGGGAGCCTCACCCCTCCACTTT.

The gene calls are TRBV7-2 and TRBJ1-5; D is perhaps TRBD1 (5 bases). Germline V gene sequence: CDR1 SGHTA, CDR2 FQGNSA. Trimming cost V 3 bases and J 7 bases, with 19 bases left between them. The CDR3 consists of 16 residues. CDR3 coding DNA: TGTGCCAGCAGCTTGGGTCGACAGACCCCAGCCCAGCCCCAGCATTTT. It is translated as CASSLGRQTPAQPQHF.

This chain links TRBV2 with TRBJ1-1; D perhaps matches TRBD1 (6 bases). Germline V gene data show CDR1 as SNHLY and CDR2 as FYNNEI. The CDR3 covers 16 residues. Trimming took 8 bases from V and 5 from J, leaving 24 bases between them. The CDR3 nucleotides read TGTGCCAGCCGCCTGGGGGCTCGGGCTTTGGGGACTGAAGCTTTCTTT. Translated, it gives CASRLGARALGTEAFF.

The rearrangement links TRBV11-2 to TRBJ1-6; D uncertain. Trimming stripped 1 base from V and 9 bases from J, with 13 bases between. The V gene's germline CDR1 is SGHAT and CDR2 FQNNGV. The CDR3 contains 15 residues. The CDR3 sequence is CASSLVAVGVSPLHF. For the CDR3, the DNA is TGTGCCAGCAGCTTAGTTGCGGTTGGGGTTTCACCCCTCCACTTT.

The rearrangement joins TRBV2 to TRBJ1-1; D uncertain. CDR1 and CDR2 from the germline V gene are SNHLY and FYNNEI. The CDR3 runs 14 residues. The ends were cut back, 10 bases at V and 4 bases at J, with 19 bases in the middle. The CDR3 DNA is TGTGCCACTACTCAACTCCGAGTCAGCACTGAAGCTTTCTTT. Residues: CATTQLRVSTEAFF.

The gene calls are TRBV19 and TRBJ1-5, with TRBD1 identical over 10 bases. The trim removed 7 bases at V and 0 bases at J, leaving 3 bases unmatched. CDR1 and CDR2 (germline): LNHDA, SQIVND (reference sequence). The CDR3 is made up of 15 amino acids. CDR3 DNA sequence: TGTGCCAGTACCGGGACAGGGGATAGCAATCAGCCCCAGCATTTT. Its translation is CASTGTGDSNQPQHF.

This clone has only one observation. The chain combines TRBV14 with TRBJ2-7; D perhaps matches TRBD1 (5 bases). The ends were cut back, 0 bases at V and 0 bases at J, with 12 bases in the middle. The CDR3 length is 16 residues. Per the germline V gene, CDR1 is SGHDN and CDR2 is FVKESK. CDR3 amino acids: CASSQDRSGFSYEQYF. The DNA for the CDR3 is TGTGCCAGCAGCCAAGATCGCTCAGGGTTCTCCTACGAGCAGTACTTC.

This clone has a single count. V is TRBV5-1 and J is TRBJ2-7; D not resolved. The CDR3 covers 14 residues. The germline CDR1 and CDR2 sequences are SGHRS and YFSETQ. V was pared by 0 bases and J by 4 bases, with 11 bases between. The CDR3 bases are TGCGCCAGCAGCTTGGACTTCGGCTATTACGAGCAGTACTTC. This gives the protein CASSLDFGYYEQYF.

This chain links TRBV6-5 with TRBJ1-1; no definite D call. CDR1 is MNHEY, CDR2 SVGAGI, per germline. This CDR3 is 13 amino acids long. The V and J ends lost 0 bases and 4 bases respectively, with 6 bases between them. This chain's CDR3 is CASSYSLRTEAFF. DNA of the CDR3: TGTGCCAGCAGTTACTCCTTACGCACTGAAGCTTTCTTT.

The V gene is TRBV30, the J gene TRBJ2-2; D not resolved. V lost 4 bases, J lost 3 bases, and 9 bases lay in between. Germline V lookup: CDR1 GTSNPN, CDR2 SVGIG (reference sequence). CDR3 size: 13 residues. CDR3 coding DNA: TGTGCCTGGAAGTTCCGGTACACCGGGGAGCTGTTTTTT. Translated, it gives CAWKFRYTGELFF.

J is TRBJ2-1 and V is TRBV25-1; the D is unclear. This CDR3 is built from 12 residues. Germline CDR1 reads MGHDK; CDR2 reads SYGVNS. Trimming left V 5 bases short and J 8 bases short, with 10 bases between. The CDR3 loop is CASSLRLDEQFF. In DNA form, the CDR3 reads TGTGCCAGCAGTCTGCGCTTGGATGAGCAGTTCTTC.

V and J are TRBV3-1 (or the pseudogene TRBV3-2) and TRBJ1-3; 7 bases map to TRBD1. The CDR3 sequence is 16 residues long. Germline V gene sequence: CDR1 LGHDT, CDR2 YNNKEL (reference sequence). J was trimmed by 0 bases and V by 1 base; bases with no gene match: 3. In DNA, the CDR3 is TGTGCCAGCAGCCAAGGACCAGGGGGCTCTGGAAACACCATATATTTT. It is translated as CASSQGPGGSGNTIYF.